The next 23 T cell receptor beta chains were all read from a single sample in a study of blood T cell repertoires in COVID-19. Repertoires were generated with immunoSEQ multiplex PCR, while TCRdb's copy carries only in-frame clones and drops some. The table shows 150,000 to 200,000 clones, with around 89% occurring only once. Sequences were obtained from PBMCs or T cells enriched from blood (not recorded which). The source of these receptors is a woman aged 45-65 years who had recovered from COVID-19.

The J gene is TRBJ1-2, the V gene TRBV24-1; 7 bases fit TRBD1. The junction had 3 bases not matched to a gene; V was cut back by 3 bases and J by 9 bases. From germline, CDR1 is KGHDR and CDR2 SFDVKD. CDR3 size: 12 residues. The chain's CDR3 is CATSDTGQSYTF. The CDR3 DNA is TGTGCCACCAGTGATACGGGACAGAGCTACACCTTC.

The chain has TRBV11-2 and TRBJ2-3; D might be TRBD1 (5 bases). CDR1 SGHAT and CDR2 FQNNGV come from the germline V gene. With 5 bases removed from V and 4 bases from J, the gap between germline ends came to 19 bases. CDR3 size: 16 residues. CDR3 region: CASSPFGARRADTQYF. CDR3 sequence (DNA): TGTGCCAGCAGCCCCTTTGGGGCCCGACGCGCAGATACGCAGTATTTT. The variable domain in full, with the rest retrieved from reference TRBV11-2 and TRBJ2-3, is EAGVAQSPRYKIIEKRQSVAFWCNPISGHATLYWYQQILGQGPKLLIQFQNNGVVDDSQLPKDRFSAERLKGVDSTLKIQPAKLEDSAVYLCASSPFGARRADTQYFGPGTRLTVL.

The chain has TRBV9 and TRBJ2-5; tentatively, D is TRBD2 (7 bases). The CDR3 is made up of 16 amino acids. V gave up 4 bases and J gave up 5 bases, with 21 bases separating them. CDR1 and CDR2 (germline): SGDLS, YYNGEE. The CDR3 nucleotides are TGTGCCAGCAGCCCAGGGGTAGACGGGGGGCGGGAGACCCAGTACTTC. Translation: CASSPGVDGGRETQYF.

The chain links TRBV29-1 to TRBJ1-5; D gene unclear. CDR1 and CDR2 from the germline V gene are SQVTM and ANQGSEA. Between the trimmed V and J ends, which lost 4 bases and 5 bases, there was a span of 21 bases. The CDR3 has 16 amino acids. CDR3 nucleotides: TGCAGCGTTGTAGCCCGAGGTACGGGAGAAGATCAGCCCCAGCATTTT. Its protein product is CSVVARGTGEDQPQHF. Full variable domain (rest looked up from reference TRBV29-1 and TRBJ1-5): SAVISQKPSRDICQRGTSLTIQCQVDSQVTMMFWYRQQPGQSLTLIATANQGSEATYESGFVIDKFPISRPNLTFSTLTVSNMSPEDSSIYLCSVVARGTGEDQPQHFGDGTRLSIL.

The rearrangement links TRBV7-2 to TRBJ1-1, with unresolved D. The CDR3 runs to 13 residues. The germline V gene encodes CDR1 SGHTA and CDR2 FQGNSA. V dropped 2 bases and J dropped 5 bases, with 9 bases sitting between them. The CDR3 protein is CASSLPGVTEAFF. DNA for the CDR3: TGTGCCAGCAGCTTACCCGGGGTTACTGAAGCTTTCTTT.

The rearrangement links TRBV27 to TRBJ2-5; D is undetermined. Germline V CDR1 and CDR2: MNHEY, SMNVEV (reference sequence). Trimming shortened V by 0 bases and J by 1 base, and 9 bases separated the two germline ends. There are 15 residues in the CDR3. CDR3 coding DNA: TGTGCCAGCAGTTTATCGTCCAATCCCCAAGAGACCCAGTACTTC. Protein: CASSLSSNPQETQYF.

The gene calls are TRBV7-9 and TRBJ2-7, with D perhaps TRBD1 (6 bases). Germline CDR1 SEHNR, CDR2 FQNEAQ (reference sequence). Trimming shortened V by 1 base and J by 7 bases, and 11 bases separated the two germline ends. The length of the CDR3 is 13 residues. The CDR3 nucleotides read TGTGCCAGCAGCTTAGAGGGGGTCCGGGAGCAGTACTTC. Translation gives CASSLEGVREQYF.

This chain joins TRBV6-2 or TRBV6-3 and TRBJ2-6; 8 bases agree with TRBD1. V gave up 2 bases and J gave up 12 bases; unmatched junction bases: 3. This CDR3 is 13 amino acids long. From germline, CDR1 is MNHEY and CDR2 SVGEGT. Here the CDR3 DNA reads TGTGCCAGCAGTTACGGACAGGGCCTCGTCCTGACTTTC. The encoded protein is CASSYGQGLVLTF.

The rearrangement joins TRBV27 to TRBJ1-1; 8 nucleotides agree with TRBD1. The CDR3 is 14 residues long. The V segment lost 6 bases and the J segment 0 bases; nucleotides outside the gene matches: 3. Per the germline V gene, CDR1 is MNHEY and CDR2 is SMNVEV (reference sequence). The CDR3 spells CASSWTGMNTEAFF. For the CDR3, the DNA is TGTGCCAGCAGCTGGACAGGGATGAACACTGAAGCTTTCTTT.

This sequence joins TRBV6-1 and TRBJ1-2; possibly TRBD1 for D (6 bases). The CDR3 extends over 14 amino acids. Trimming left V 1 base short and J 8 bases short, with 14 bases between. CDR1 is MNHNS, CDR2 SASEGT, per germline. The CDR3 sequence is CASSEGLGAGGYTF. The CDR3 nucleotides are TGTGCCAGCAGTGAAGGTCTGGGGGCCGGGGGCTACACCTTC.

The chain combines TRBV18 with TRBJ1-2; D might be TRBD1 (6 bases). This CDR3 has 14 residues. The germline gives CDR1 KGHSH, CDR2 LQKENI. Trimming pared 3 bases from V and 3 bases from J, leaving 11 bases between. The CDR3 DNA reads as TGTGCCAGCTCACCTACCGGGACATACTATGGCTACACCTTC. Residues: CASSPTGTYYGYTF.

The chain recombines TRBV5-1 with TRBJ1-6, with unresolved D. Germline assignment: CDR1 SGHRS and CDR2 YFSETQ. V dropped 1 base and J dropped 5 bases, with 7 bases sitting between them. This CDR3 comprises 14 residues. The CDR3 loop reads CASSLNRDNSPLHF. CDR3 nucleotide sequence: TGCGCCAGCAGCTTGAATCGCGATAATTCACCCCTCCACTTT.

CDR3 in DNA: TGTGCCAGCAGCCTGAGGTTGAACACTGAAGCTTTCTTT. Encoded protein: CASSLRLNTEAFF. The chain uses TRBV27 and TRBJ1-1; D is ambiguous. Germline CDR1 and CDR2: MNHEY and SMNVEV (reference sequence). This CDR3 is 13 amino acids long. Trimming pared 6 bases from V and 0 bases from J, leaving 8 bases between.

This chain joins TRBV19 and TRBJ1-6, with 10 nucleotides matching TRBD1. The CDR3 runs 14 residues. The ends lost 6 bases at V and 9 bases at J; junction bases unmatched: 5. Germline V lookup: CDR1 LNHDA, CDR2 SQIVND (reference sequence). This CDR3 is CASRRDRGFSPLHF. CDR3 nucleotide sequence: TGTGCCAGTAGAAGGGACAGGGGTTTTTCACCCCTCCACTTT.

The rearrangement uses TRBV9 and TRBJ1-1, with a weak D call TRBD1 (6 bases). V was shortened by 2 bases and J by 8 bases, with 13 bases between the two germline ends. The V gene's germline CDR1 is SGDLS and CDR2 YYNGEE. The CDR3 sequence is 13 residues long. The CDR3 DNA reads TGTGCCAGCAGCGTTAAACAGGGCGGGGAAGCTTTCTTT. Its protein is CASSVKQGGEAFF.

This chain uses TRBV9 with TRBJ1-6; D call uncertain. Trimming cost V 3 bases and J 8 bases, with 18 bases left between them. The CDR3 length is 16 residues. CDR1 is SGDLS, CDR2 YYNGEE, per germline. The CDR3 spells CASSASGRDRDSPLHF. Here the CDR3 DNA reads TGTGCCAGCAGCGCCTCCGGGCGGGATAGAGATTCACCCCTCCACTTT.

The genes are TRBV10-2 and TRBJ2-2; TRBD2 aligns across 8 bases. The length of the CDR3 is 14 residues. The germline gives CDR1 WSHSY, CDR2 SAAADI. V was clipped by 11 bases and J by 4 bases; unmatched bases: 9. The CDR3 bases are TGCGCCCTCCGTAGGCGGGGGGCCACCGGGGAGCTGTTTTTT. This encodes CALRRRGATGELFF.

This chain uses TRBV20-1 with TRBJ2-7; no clear D gene. In germline, CDR1 is DFQATT, CDR2 SNEGSKA (reference sequence). The CDR3 is made up of 11 amino acids. The V and J ends lost 1 base and 7 bases respectively, with 8 bases between them. DNA for the CDR3: TGCAGTGCTAGAGGGGCTGGGGAGCAGTACTTC. It encodes CSARGAGEQYF.

V gene TRBV4-1 combines with J gene TRBJ1-2, with D possibly TRBD1 on 5 matching bases. CDR1 is MGHRA and CDR2 is YSYEKL in the germline V gene. CDR3 length: 16 residues. Trimming took off 4 bases at V and 0 bases at J, with 15 bases between the two ends. Here the CDR3 DNA reads TGCGCCAGCAGCCCGACACAGGTGGAAGCTAACTATGGCTACACCTTC. This sequence encodes CASSPTQVEANYGYTF.

V is TRBV11-1 and J is TRBJ1-6; D unclear. This CDR3 spans 13 amino acids. V lost 5 bases to trimming and J lost 10 bases, with 12 bases between them. Germline CDR1 and CDR2: SGHAT and FQDESV (reference sequence). Here the CDR3 reads CASSPRGESPLHF. In nucleotides, the CDR3 is TGTGCCAGCAGCCCCCGCGGGGAGTCACCCCTCCACTTT.

The chain couples TRBV7-8 to TRBJ2-7, with D possibly TRBD2 on 5 matching bases. Trimming took off 1 base at V and 0 bases at J, with 7 bases between the two ends. The CDR3 is 14 residues long. The germline CDR1 and CDR2 sequences are SGHVS and FQNEAQ. This CDR3 is CASSLEDSSYEQYF. CDR3 bases: TGTGCCAGCAGCTTAGAGGACTCCTCCTACGAGCAGTACTTC.

In its sample, this clone was seen once. The chain combines TRBV6-5 with TRBJ1-2; a possible D gene is TRBD1 (6 bases). With 5 bases removed from V and 4 bases from J, the gap between germline ends came to 17 bases. Germline lookup yields CDR1 MNHEY and CDR2 SVGAGI. This CDR3 region has 15 residues. The CDR3 is CASSHGQPRFYGYTF. The CDR3 bases are TGTGCCAGCAGTCACGGACAGCCCCGATTCTATGGCTACACCTTC.

The chain employs TRBV19 and TRBJ1-1, with 11 bases fitting TRBD1. This CDR3 is built from 14 residues. Per the germline V gene, CDR1 is LNHDA and CDR2 is SQIVND (reference sequence). J lost 4 bases, V lost 5 bases, and 3 bases had no gene match. CDR3 in DNA: TGTGCCAGTAGTGGGGACAGGGGGGGCACTGAAGCTTTCTTT. Protein: CASSGDRGGTEAFF.